Below, 18 T cell receptor beta chains from the same sample are listed, as sequenced in a study of T cell repertoires in cytomegalovirus infection. In TCRdb, the reads were re-called with MiXCR into one record per CDR3 protein. Here the sample spans 250,000 to 300,000 distinct CDR3 sequences, about 23% being singletons. Source material: PBMCs. The receptors shown here come from a human donor in good health (CMV status not recorded). Some clones in this sample may be carry-over from other donors' samples.

This clonotype appeared many times. The chain joins TRBV12-3 or TRBV12-4 to TRBJ2-1; 8 bases fit TRBD1. This CDR3 comprises 15 residues. V lost 5 bases, J lost 3 bases, and 6 bases stayed unmatched. The CDR3 protein is CASSGKQGVYNEQFF. The CDR3, as DNA: TGTGCCAGCAGTGGGAAACAGGGGGTCTACAATGAGCAGTTCTTC.

In regard to this clonotype: Possible read error: a much larger clone is one base away. The chain uses TRBV28 and TRBJ2-3; D is unresolved. The germline V gene encodes CDR1 MDHEN and CDR2 SYDVKM. Trimming removed 3 bases from V and 0 bases from J, with 7 bases in between. The CDR3 spans 14 residues. The CDR3 reads CASSLIGSTDTQYF. For the CDR3, the DNA is TGTGCCAGCAGTTTGATAGGGAGCACAGATACGCAGTATTTT.

This chain uses TRBV10-1 with TRBJ2-2; D unclear. Germline V gene sequence: CDR1 WNHNN, CDR2 SYGVQD (reference sequence). This CDR3 spans 16 amino acids. V lost 0 bases and J 1 base, leaving 9 bases between the germline ends. The chain's CDR3 is CASSESWTGNTGELFF. The DNA for the CDR3 is TGCGCCAGCAGTGAGTCGTGGACGGGGAACACCGGGGAGCTGTTTTTT.

The V gene is TRBV12-3 or TRBV12-4, the J gene TRBJ2-7; 7 bases agree with TRBD1. J gave up 4 bases and V 5 bases, and 5 bases lay outside the gene matches. CDR3 size: 13 residues. The CDR3 DNA follows: TGTGCCAGCAGTAGGAACAGGGGATACGAGCAGTACTTC. Protein sequence: CASSRNRGYEQYF.

This clonotype has only one observation. DNA for the CDR3: TGCAGTGCTAGAGATTGGGGTACAGGGGGAAATGAAAAACTGTTTTTT. This translates into CSARDWGTGGNEKLFF. The rearrangement joins TRBV20-1 to TRBJ1-4; 8 positions match TRBD1. Trimming took 0 bases from V and 5 from J; bases not matched to a gene: 8. This CDR3 contains 16 residues. Germline-derived CDR1 and CDR2 are DFQATT and SNEGSKA (reference sequence).

The chain recombines TRBV5-6 with TRBJ2-3, with TRBD2 matching 7 bases. The CDR3 is 15 residues long. The J segment lost 6 bases and the V segment lost 4 bases, leaving 11 bases of the junction unmatched. Germline-derived CDR1 and CDR2 are SGHDT and YYEEEE. As DNA, the CDR3 is TGTGCCAGCAGCACGGGAACTAGGGAGGGGGATACGCAGTATTTT. This codes for CASSTGTREGDTQYF.

As regards this clonotype: A much larger clone lies a single base off, so this may be a read error. The conserved phenylalanine or tryptophan is not found at the CDR3 terminus, so this likely reflects a read error. This chain links TRBV7-2 with TRBJ2-7; TRBD1 matches 12 bases. Germline assignment: CDR1 SGHTA and CDR2 FQGNSA. The CDR3 runs 14 residues. The ends lost 5 bases at V and 8 bases at J; junction bases unmatched: 7. The CDR3 DNA is TGTGCCAGCAGCCTCGGGGGACAGGGGGCGCAGCAGTACATC. The encoded protein is CASSLGGQGAQQYI.

V usage is TRBV6-2 or TRBV6-3 and J usage is TRBJ2-3; the D gene is possibly TRBD2 (6 bases). CDR3 length: 13 residues. V was cut by 4 bases and J by 11 bases, with 16 bases left in between. CDR1 and CDR2 (germline): MNHEY, SVGEGT. As DNA, the CDR3 is TGTGCCAGCAGTTCGAGGGACCCGGAGGGGCAGTATTTT. Translation gives CASSSRDPEGQYF.

The CDR3 protein is CASSGLGVWSNVNTIYF. CDR3 DNA: TGTGCCAGCAGTGGGCTCGGTGTTTGGAGTAATGTAAACACCATATATTTT. This sequence joins TRBV28 and TRBJ1-3; D not certain. Germline lookup yields CDR1 MDHEN and CDR2 SYDVKM. This CDR3 has 17 amino acids. Trimming shortened V by 5 bases and J by 6 bases, and 23 bases separated the two germline ends.

The CDR3 sequence is CASSLLGLADSSYEQYF. The CDR3 DNA reads TGTGCCAGCAGCTTGTTGGGGCTAGCGGACTCCTCCTACGAGCAGTACTTC. This sequence joins TRBV5-4 and TRBJ2-7, with 7 nucleotides matching TRBD2. The CDR3 contains 17 residues. With V trimmed by 1 base and J by 0 bases, 10 bases remained unmatched. The germline CDR1 and CDR2 sequences are SGHNT and YYREEE (reference sequence).

This chain connects TRBV6-8 to TRBJ2-1; 7 nucleotides agree with TRBD2. The CDR3 extends over 14 amino acids. V was pared by 8 bases and J by 4 bases, with 8 bases of the junction left unmatched. Looked up from germline, CDR1 is MNHGY and CDR2 is SAAAGT. The CDR3 DNA reads TGTGCCAGCGGAGTAGCGGGCGTGTACAATGAGCAGTTCTTC. Its protein is CASGVAGVYNEQFF.

This clonotype was observed a single time. CDR3 bases: TGTGCCATCAGTCCCGGGACAGGGGGCCAACCCCGGGCTGGTGAGCAGTTCTTC. This translates into CAISPGTGGQPRAGEQFF. The genes are TRBV10-3 and TRBJ2-1, with TRBD1 matching 12 bases. Germline values: CDR1 ENHRY, CDR2 SYGVKD. V gave up 5 bases and J gave up 9 bases; unmatched junction bases: 17. The length of the CDR3 is 18 residues.

This CDR3 reads CASSSRGNGYTF. CDR3 sequence (DNA): TGTGCCAGCAGCTCCCGAGGAAATGGCTACACCTTC. The chain couples TRBV7-2 to TRBJ1-2; unclear D gene. The V gene's germline CDR1 is SGHTA and CDR2 FQGNSA. The CDR3 covers 12 residues. Trimming removed 4 bases at V and 6 bases at J, with 9 bases between.

CDR3 DNA: TGTGCCAGCAGCCAAGACCCGGGACAAGAAGGTGAGCAGTTCTTC. Translating it yields CASSQDPGQEGEQFF. The rearrangement joins TRBV4-2 to TRBJ2-1; tentatively, D is TRBD1 (6 bases). The germline V gene has CDR1 LGHNA and CDR2 YNFKEQ. Trimming took off 0 bases at V and 9 bases at J, with 15 bases between the two ends. The length of the CDR3 is 15 residues.

This clonotype occurred a few times. This sequence joins TRBV20-1 and TRBJ1-6; D is ambiguous. This CDR3 has 14 amino acids. Looked up from germline, CDR1 is DFQATT and CDR2 is SNEGSKA (reference sequence). The V gene lost 0 bases and the J gene lost 7 bases, with 10 bases spanning the gap. The CDR3 nucleotides are TGCAGTGCTAGAGAGGTCAGGATGAATTCACCCCTCCACTTT. Its protein is CSAREVRMNSPLHF.

The chain joins TRBV7-2 to TRBJ2-2; 7 bases agree with TRBD1. The CDR3 is made up of 19 amino acids. V was clipped by 6 bases and J by 0 bases; unmatched bases: 16. Germline V gene lookup returns CDR1 SGHTA and CDR2 FQGNSA. Here the CDR3 DNA reads TGTGCCAGCAGGGGTTTACGGGATACGACAGGGCCGAACACCGGGGAGCTGTTTTTT. As protein: CASRGLRDTTGPNTGELFF.

This clonotype was picked up a small number of times. V gene TRBV7-9 combines with J gene TRBJ1-1; 8 positions agree with TRBD1. V dropped 5 bases and J dropped 1; count of bases not matched to a gene: 6. CDR1 and CDR2 (germline): SEHNR, FQNEAQ (reference sequence). CDR3 length: 15 residues. CDR3 amino acids: CASSTNRGRNTEAFF. The CDR3 nucleotides are TGTGCCAGCAGCACCAACAGGGGGAGGAACACTGAAGCTTTCTTT.

There are many counts of this clonotype. The chain has TRBV7-2 and TRBJ1-1; D unresolved. The V and J ends lost 1 base and 1 base respectively, with 10 bases between them. Germline values: CDR1 SGHTA, CDR2 FQGNSA. There are 15 residues in the CDR3. The CDR3 DNA follows: TGTGCCAGCAGCTTAGGTAGGGCAGCGAACACTGAAGCTTTCTTT. Its protein product is CASSLGRAANTEAFF.